The subject of this entry is one TCR beta chain. The antigen this receptor binds is unknown. No much larger clonotype is one base removed from it; base qualities were not supplied. One collaborating source in Seattle enrolled patients while the patients were actively infected and followed the patients over time throughout the course of disease. Collaborating institutions collected whole blood in K2EDTA tubes following their own protocols. For TCRbeta analysis, collaborators shipped samples as frozen whole blood, isolated PBMCs, or DNA extracted from either of those sample types. This entry is derived from a study of blood T cell repertoires in COVID-19 (dated by TCRdb to 2018 to 2021). At the level of the whole study: The collaborator samples originated in the United States, Italy and Spain and spanned the acute and convalescent phases of COVID-19. Where available, HLA class I and class II types were obtained from metadata supplied by the sample provider rather than from assay-based typing. A freely available public database, intended as a resource for researchers studying the immune response to SARS-CoV-2, is where the repertoires were released. The samples were drawn from the first 160 participants of the ongoing ImmuneRACE study and from some 1,300 subjects provided by 6 global collaborators. Sample metadata almost always included a de-identified subject ID, COVID-19 status, age in years and sex. The dataset comprised deeply sampled blood TCRbeta repertoires from subjects exposed to, actively infected with, or recovered from COVID-19. The material from the prospective study consisted of cDNA or gDNA derived from T cells, B-cell-depleted T cells, or PBMCs. Results the study describes overall, beyond this receptor: The amount of clinical and demographic metadata varied by source and participant and was provided uncurated.

TCRbeta CDR3 regions were amplified from genomic DNA using the immunoSEQ Assay, a bias-controlled multiplex PCR. Per the authors' processing: The number of nucleated cells in each sample was estimated from the amplification of reference gene primers within the assay. To quantify the absolute abundance of each unique TCRbeta CDR3 rearrangement, sequence reads were collapsed and filtered. For each sample, productive Simpson clonality was calculated as the square root of Simpson's diversity index over productive rearrangements. TCRdb provides this immuneACCESS table in a form limited to in-frame rearrangements. Some clones are lacking; in checked studies, under half of them reflect an unresolved V gene, and why the rest are absent is not known. That table furnishes V, J and clone size, whereas the DNA furnished D and trimming. The sample includes 200,000 to 250,000 clones, with 85% observed a single time. The top ten clonotypes cover roughly 5.3% of the sample.

The receptor comes from a man aged 50-59 years with COVID-19, enrolled during active disease. The sample comprised peripheral blood.

The CDR3 corresponds to CASRLTSGGVGEQFF. The DNA reads as follows: TGTGCCAGCAGACTGACTAGCGGGGGGGTAGGGGAGCAGTTCTTC. The chain joins TRBV5-4 to TRBJ2-1, and 14 junction bases match TRBD2. CDR1 SGHNT and CDR2 YYREEE are derived from the germline V gene (reference sequence). Trimming accounts for 5 bases at V and 10 bases at J, while the number of junction bases matched to no gene is 8. The CDR3 holds 15 amino acids from the cysteine to the phenylalanine. The sequence is cut down to CDR3 DNA, 45 bases in frame from base 1.